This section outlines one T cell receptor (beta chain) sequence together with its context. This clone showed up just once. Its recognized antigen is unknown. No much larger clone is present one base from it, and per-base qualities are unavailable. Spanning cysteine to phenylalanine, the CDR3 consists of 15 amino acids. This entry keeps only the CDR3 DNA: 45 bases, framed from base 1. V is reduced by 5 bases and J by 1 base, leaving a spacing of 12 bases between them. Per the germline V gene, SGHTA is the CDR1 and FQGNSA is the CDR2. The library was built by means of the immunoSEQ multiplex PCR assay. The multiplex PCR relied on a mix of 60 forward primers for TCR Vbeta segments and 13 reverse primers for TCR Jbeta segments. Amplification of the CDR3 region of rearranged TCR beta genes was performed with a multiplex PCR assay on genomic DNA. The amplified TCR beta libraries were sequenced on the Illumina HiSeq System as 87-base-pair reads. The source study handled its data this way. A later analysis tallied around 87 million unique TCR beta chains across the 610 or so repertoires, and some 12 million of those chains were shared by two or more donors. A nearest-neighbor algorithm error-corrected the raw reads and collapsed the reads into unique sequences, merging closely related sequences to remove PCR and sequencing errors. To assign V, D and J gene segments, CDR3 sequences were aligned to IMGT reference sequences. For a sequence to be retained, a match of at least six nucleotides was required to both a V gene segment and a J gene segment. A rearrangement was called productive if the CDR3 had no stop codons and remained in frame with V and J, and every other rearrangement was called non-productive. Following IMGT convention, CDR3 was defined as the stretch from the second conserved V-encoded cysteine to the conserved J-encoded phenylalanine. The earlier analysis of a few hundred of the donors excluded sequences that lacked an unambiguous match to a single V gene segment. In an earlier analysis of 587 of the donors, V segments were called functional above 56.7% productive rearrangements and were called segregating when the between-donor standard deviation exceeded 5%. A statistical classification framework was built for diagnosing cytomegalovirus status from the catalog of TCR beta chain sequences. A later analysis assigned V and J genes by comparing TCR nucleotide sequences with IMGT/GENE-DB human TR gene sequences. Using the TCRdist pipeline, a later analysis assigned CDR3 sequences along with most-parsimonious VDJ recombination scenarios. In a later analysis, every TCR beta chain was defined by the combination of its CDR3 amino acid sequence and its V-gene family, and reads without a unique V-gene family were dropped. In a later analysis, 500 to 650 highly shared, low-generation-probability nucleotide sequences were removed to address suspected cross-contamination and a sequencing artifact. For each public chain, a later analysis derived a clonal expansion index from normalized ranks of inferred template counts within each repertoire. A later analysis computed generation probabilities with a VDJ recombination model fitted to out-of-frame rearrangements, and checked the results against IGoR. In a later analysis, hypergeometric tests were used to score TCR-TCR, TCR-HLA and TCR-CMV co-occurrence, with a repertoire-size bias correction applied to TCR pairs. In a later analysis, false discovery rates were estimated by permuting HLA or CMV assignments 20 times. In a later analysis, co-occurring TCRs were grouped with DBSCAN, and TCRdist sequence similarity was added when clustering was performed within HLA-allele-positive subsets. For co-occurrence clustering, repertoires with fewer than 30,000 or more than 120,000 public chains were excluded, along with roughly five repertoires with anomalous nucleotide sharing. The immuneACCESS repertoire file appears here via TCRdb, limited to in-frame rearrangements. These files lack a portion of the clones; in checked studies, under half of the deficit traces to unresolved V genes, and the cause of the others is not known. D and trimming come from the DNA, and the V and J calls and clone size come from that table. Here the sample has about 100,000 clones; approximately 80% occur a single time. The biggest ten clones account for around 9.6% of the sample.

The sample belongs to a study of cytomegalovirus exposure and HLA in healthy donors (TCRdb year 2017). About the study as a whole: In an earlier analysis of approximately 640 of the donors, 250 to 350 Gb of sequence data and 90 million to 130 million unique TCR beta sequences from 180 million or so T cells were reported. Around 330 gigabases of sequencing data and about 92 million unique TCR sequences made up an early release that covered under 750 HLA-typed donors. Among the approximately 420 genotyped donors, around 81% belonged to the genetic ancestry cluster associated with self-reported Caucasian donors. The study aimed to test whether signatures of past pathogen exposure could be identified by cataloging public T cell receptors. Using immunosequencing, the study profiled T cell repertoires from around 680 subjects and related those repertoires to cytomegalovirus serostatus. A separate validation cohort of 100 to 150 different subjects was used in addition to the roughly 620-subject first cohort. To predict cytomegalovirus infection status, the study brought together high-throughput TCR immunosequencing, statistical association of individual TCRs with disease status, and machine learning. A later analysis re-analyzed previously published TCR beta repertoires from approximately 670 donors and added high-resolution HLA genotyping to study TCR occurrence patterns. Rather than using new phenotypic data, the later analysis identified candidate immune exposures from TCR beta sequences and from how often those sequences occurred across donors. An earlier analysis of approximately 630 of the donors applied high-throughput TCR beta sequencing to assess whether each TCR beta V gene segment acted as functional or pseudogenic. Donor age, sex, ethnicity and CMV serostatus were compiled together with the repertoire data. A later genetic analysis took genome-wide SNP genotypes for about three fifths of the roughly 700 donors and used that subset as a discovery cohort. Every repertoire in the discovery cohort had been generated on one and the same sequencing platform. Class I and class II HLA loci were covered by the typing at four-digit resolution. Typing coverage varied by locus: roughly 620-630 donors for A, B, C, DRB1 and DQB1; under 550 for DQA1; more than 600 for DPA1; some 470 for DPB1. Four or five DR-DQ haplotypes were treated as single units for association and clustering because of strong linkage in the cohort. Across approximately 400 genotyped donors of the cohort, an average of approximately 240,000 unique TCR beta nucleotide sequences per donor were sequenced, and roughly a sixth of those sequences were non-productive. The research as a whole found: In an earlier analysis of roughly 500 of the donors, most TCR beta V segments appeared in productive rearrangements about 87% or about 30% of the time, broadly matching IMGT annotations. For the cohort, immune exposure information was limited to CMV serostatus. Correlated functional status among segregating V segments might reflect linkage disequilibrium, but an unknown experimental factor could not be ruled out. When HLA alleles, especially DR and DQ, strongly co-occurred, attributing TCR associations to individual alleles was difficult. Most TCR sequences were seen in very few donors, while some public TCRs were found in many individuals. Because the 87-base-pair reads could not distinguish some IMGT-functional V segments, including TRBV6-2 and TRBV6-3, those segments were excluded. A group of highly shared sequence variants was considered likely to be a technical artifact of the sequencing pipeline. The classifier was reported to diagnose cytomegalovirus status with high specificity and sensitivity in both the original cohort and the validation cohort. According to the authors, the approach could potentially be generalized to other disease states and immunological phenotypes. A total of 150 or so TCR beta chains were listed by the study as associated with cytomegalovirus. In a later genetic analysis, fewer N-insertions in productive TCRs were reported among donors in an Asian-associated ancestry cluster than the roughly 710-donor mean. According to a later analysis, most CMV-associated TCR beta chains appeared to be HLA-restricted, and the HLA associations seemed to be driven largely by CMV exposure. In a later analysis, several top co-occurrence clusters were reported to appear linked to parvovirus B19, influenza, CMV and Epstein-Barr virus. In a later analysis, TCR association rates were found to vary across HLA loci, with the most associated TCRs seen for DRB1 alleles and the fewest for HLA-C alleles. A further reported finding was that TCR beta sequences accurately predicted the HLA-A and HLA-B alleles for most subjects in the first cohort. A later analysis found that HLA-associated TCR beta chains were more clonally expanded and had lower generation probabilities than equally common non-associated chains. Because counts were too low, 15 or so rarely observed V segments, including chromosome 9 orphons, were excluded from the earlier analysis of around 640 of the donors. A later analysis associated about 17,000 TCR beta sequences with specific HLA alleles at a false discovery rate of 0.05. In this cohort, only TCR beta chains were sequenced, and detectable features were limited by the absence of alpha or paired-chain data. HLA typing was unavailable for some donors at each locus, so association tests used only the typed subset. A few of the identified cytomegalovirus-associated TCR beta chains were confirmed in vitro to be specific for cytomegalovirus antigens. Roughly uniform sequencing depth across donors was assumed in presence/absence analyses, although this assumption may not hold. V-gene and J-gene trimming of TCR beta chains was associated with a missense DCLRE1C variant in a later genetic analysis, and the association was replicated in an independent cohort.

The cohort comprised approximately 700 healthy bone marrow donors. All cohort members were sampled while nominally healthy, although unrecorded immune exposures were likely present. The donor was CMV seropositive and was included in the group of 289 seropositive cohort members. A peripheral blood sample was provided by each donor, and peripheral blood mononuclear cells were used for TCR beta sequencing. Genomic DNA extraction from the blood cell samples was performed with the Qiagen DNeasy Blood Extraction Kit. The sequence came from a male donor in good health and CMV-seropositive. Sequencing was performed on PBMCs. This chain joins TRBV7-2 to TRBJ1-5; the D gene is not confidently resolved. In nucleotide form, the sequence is TGTGCCAGCAGCCCGGACTTTGGGAGCAATCAGCCCCAGCATTTT. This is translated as CASSPDFGSNQPQHF. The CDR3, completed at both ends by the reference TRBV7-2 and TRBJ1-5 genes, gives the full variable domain GAGVSQSPSNKVTEKGKDVELRCDPISGHTALYWYRQSLGQGLEFLIYFQGNSAPDKSGLPSDRFSAERTGGSVSTLTIQRTQQEDSAVYLCASSPDFGSNQPQHFGDGTRLSIL.